These T cell receptor beta chains were read from a single sample in a study of control samples from healthy donors and cancer patients. Generated by immunoSEQ multiplex PCR, the TCRdb table keeps only in-frame clones and is missing some. The sample gives around 100,000 clones, about 90% of which show up once; about 2.5% is in the top ten. The sample was blood. The receptor source for this set is a woman between 18 and 29 years old in good health. Both conserved end residues are part of each CDR3. Each record gives: V gene, J gene, clone size, D gene, CDR3 protein, CDR3 DNA. D genes are given only for firm matches. Clone size is shown for a subset of rows, as once, few, many or a class of expanded clone.

>TRBV19|TRBJ2-5|NA|NA
CASSISGSQETQYF
TGTGCCAGTAGTATTTCAGGGTCCCAAGAGACCCAGTACTTC
>TRBV6-2/TRBV6-3|TRBJ2-7|few|NA
CASSYSPGGDEQYF
TGTGCCAGCAGTTACTCCCCTGGAGGGGACGAGCAGTACTTC
>TRBV5-5|TRBJ2-1|NA|TRBD2
CASSLRTSSIYNEQFF
TGTGCCAGCAGCTTGAGGACTAGCAGTATTTACAATGAGCAGTTCTTC
>TRBV15|TRBJ1-4|NA|NA
CATSRETNEKLFF
TGTGCCACCAGCAGAGAAACTAATGAAAAACTGTTTTTT
>TRBV2|TRBJ2-1|once|TRBD2
CASSEARYGGEDDEQFF
TGTGCCAGCAGTGAAGCAAGGTACGGGGGGGAGGACGATGAGCAGTTCTTC
>TRBV9|TRBJ1-1|NA|NA
CASSVALGAEAFF
TGTGCCAGCAGCGTAGCTCTGGGCGCTGAAGCTTTCTTT
>TRBV3-1/TRBV3-2|TRBJ1-6|NA|NA
CASSQGRQGTYNSPLHF
TGTGCCAGCAGCCAAGGTCGTCAGGGTACCTATAATTCACCCCTCCACTTT
>TRBV29-1|TRBJ1-2|NA|NA
CSVGSALINYGYTF
TGCAGCGTCGGGTCCGCACTTATTAACTATGGCTACACCTTC
>TRBV19|TRBJ2-1|NA|TRBD2
CASTWDYGNEQFF
TGTGCCAGTACCTGGGACTACGGGAATGAGCAGTTCTTC
>TRBV15|TRBJ1-1|NA|NA
CATSRRGTNTEAFF
TGTGCCACCAGCAGGAGGGGGACGAACACTGAAGCTTTCTTT
>TRBV7-2|TRBJ1-2|NA|TRBD1
CASTYFFSGTGYGYTF
TGTGCCAGCACCTACTTTTTTTCCGGGACAGGGTATGGCTACACCTTC
>TRBV29-1|TRBJ1-5|NA|TRBD1
CSVVTGTGVDQPQHF
TGCAGCGTTGTAACTGGGACAGGGGTTGATCAGCCCCAGCATTTT
>TRBV6-2/TRBV6-3|TRBJ2-7|NA|NA
CASSYKYEQYF
TGTGCCAGCAGTTACAAGTACGAGCAGTACTTC
>TRBV6-5|TRBJ2-7|NA|NA
CASRTGWLGEQYF
TGTGCCAGCAGAACCGGCTGGCTCGGGGAGCAGTACTTC
>TRBV5-1|TRBJ1-2|NA|TRBD1
CASSLETGSMQGYTF
TGCGCCAGCAGCTTAGAGACAGGGAGTATGCAAGGCTACACCTTC
>TRBV2|TRBJ1-1|NA|NA
CASSERSGGNTEAFF
TGTGCCAGCAGTGAAAGGAGTGGAGGAAACACTGAAGCTTTCTTT
>TRBV11-3|TRBJ2-5|NA|TRBD2
CASSSTSGRAFRGTQYF
TGTGCCAGCAGCTCAACTAGCGGGAGGGCCTTTCGTGGGACCCAGTACTTC
>TRBV24-1|TRBJ2-3|NA|NA
CATSDFGGTDTQYF
TGTGCCACCAGTGATTTCGGCGGGACAGATACGCAGTATTTT
>TRBV7-8|TRBJ2-1|NA|TRBD1
CASSLRYTDRGGNEQFF
TGTGCCAGCAGCCTAAGGTATACGGACAGGGGGGGGAATGAGCAGTTCTTC
>TRBV5-1|TRBJ1-1|once|NA
CASSAGIWDTEAFF
TGCGCCAGCAGCGCTGGAATATGGGACACTGAAGCTTTCTTT
>TRBV24-1|TRBJ1-1|NA|NA
CATSGRGGEEAFF
TGTGCCACCAGTGGGCGGGGAGGGGAGGAAGCTTTCTTT
>TRBV28|TRBJ1-5|NA|NA
CASARASRAVGPQHF
TGTGCCAGCGCCCGGGCGTCCAGGGCGGTAGGCCCCCAGCATTTT
>TRBV5-1|TRBJ1-1|NA|NA
CASSSNPTGLAAEAFF
TGCGCCAGCAGCTCTAATCCAACAGGACTCGCGGCTGAAGCTTTCTTT
>TRBV27|TRBJ2-7|NA|NA
CASSVDHHYEQYF
TGTGCCAGCAGTGTTGACCATCACTACGAGCAGTACTTC
>TRBV30|TRBJ2-7|once|NA
CAWSGRRAFYEQYF
TGTGCCTGGAGTGGTAGGCGGGCATTCTACGAGCAGTACTTC
>TRBV7-6|TRBJ1-1|NA|TRBD1
CASSLTGGDRRMNTEAFF
TGTGCCAGCAGCTTAACAGGGGGCGATCGGAGGATGAACACTGAAGCTTTCTTT
>TRBV30|TRBJ1-2|NA|TRBD1
CAWSAGGGYGYTF
TGTGCCTGGAGTGCAGGGGGTGGCTATGGCTACACCTTC
>TRBV2|TRBJ2-1|NA|NA
CASIKDKYNEQFF
TGTGCCAGCATCAAAGACAAATACAATGAGCAGTTCTTC
>TRBV19|TRBJ1-5|NA|NA
CASTQGSGNQPQHF
TGTGCCAGTACGCAAGGGTCTGGCAATCAGCCCCAGCATTTT
>TRBV6-5|TRBJ1-2|NA|NA
CASSYSGGYGYTF
TGTGCCAGCAGTTACTCGGGGGGCTATGGCTACACCTTC
>TRBV5-5|TRBJ1-2|NA|NA
CASSSQVNYGYTF
TGTGCCAGCAGCTCCCAGGTTAACTATGGCTACACCTTC
>TRBV6-5|TRBJ1-1|NA|NA
CASSPNRAEAFF
TGTGCCAGCAGCCCCAACAGGGCTGAAGCTTTCTTT
>TRBV24-1|TRBJ2-5|NA|NA
CATSEPLTGSRETQYF
TGTGCCACCAGCGAACCCCTGACCGGGAGCCGAGAGACCCAGTACTTC
>TRBV10-2|TRBJ1-1|NA|NA
CASSELGGTEAFF
TGCGCCAGCAGTGAGCTGGGGGGCACTGAAGCTTTCTTT
>TRBV7-2|TRBJ2-3|NA|TRBD2
CASSKAGTSGRTDTQYF
TGTGCCAGCAGCAAGGCGGGGACTAGCGGGAGAACAGATACGCAGTATTTT
>TRBV28|TRBJ2-3|NA|NA
CASSFARPYTDTQYF
TGTGCCAGCAGTTTTGCGCGGCCATACACAGATACGCAGTATTTT
>TRBV10-3|TRBJ1-1|NA|TRBD1
CAISESDRNEAFF
TGTGCCATCAGTGAATCGGACAGGAATGAAGCTTTCTTT
>TRBV7-2|TRBJ2-1|NA|NA
CASSPPWGLRNEQFF
TGTGCCAGCAGCCCGCCATGGGGGCTTCGCAATGAGCAGTTCTTC